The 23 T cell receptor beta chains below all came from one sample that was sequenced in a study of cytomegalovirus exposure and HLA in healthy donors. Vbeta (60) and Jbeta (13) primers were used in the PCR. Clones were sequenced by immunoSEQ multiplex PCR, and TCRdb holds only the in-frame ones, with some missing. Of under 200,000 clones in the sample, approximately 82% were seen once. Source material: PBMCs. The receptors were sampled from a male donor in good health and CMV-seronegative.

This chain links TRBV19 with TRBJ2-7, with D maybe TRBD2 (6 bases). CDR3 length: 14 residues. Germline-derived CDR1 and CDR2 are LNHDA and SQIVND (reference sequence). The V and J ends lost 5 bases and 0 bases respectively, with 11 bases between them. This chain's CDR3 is CASSFQEGSYEQYF. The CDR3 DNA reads TGTGCCAGTAGTTTCCAGGAGGGCTCCTACGAGCAGTACTTC.

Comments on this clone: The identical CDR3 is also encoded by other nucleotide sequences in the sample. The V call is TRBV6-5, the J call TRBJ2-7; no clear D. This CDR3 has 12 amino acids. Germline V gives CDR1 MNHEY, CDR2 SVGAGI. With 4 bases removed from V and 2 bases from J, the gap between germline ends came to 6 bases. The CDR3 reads CASSSTAYEQYF. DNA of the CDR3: TGTGCCAGCAGTTCCACGGCCTACGAGCAGTACTTC.

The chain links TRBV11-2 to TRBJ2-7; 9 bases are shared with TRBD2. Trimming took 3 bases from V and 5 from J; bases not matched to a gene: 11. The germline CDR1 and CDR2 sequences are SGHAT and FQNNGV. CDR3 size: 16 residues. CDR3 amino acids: CASSFGTSRTRDEQYF. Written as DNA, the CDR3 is TGTGCCAGCAGCTTCGGGACTAGCAGGACGAGAGACGAGCAGTACTTC.

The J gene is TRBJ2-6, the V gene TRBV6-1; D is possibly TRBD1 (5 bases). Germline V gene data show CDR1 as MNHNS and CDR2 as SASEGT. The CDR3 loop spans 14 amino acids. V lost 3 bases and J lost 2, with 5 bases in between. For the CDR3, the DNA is TGTGCCAGCAGTGACAGGGCTGGGGCCAACGTCCTGACTTTC. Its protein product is CASSDRAGANVLTF.

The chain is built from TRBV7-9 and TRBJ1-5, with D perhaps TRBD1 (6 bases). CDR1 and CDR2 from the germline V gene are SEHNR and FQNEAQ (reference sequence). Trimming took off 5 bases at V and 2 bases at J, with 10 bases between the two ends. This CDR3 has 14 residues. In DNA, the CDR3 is TGTGCCAGCAGCCCACAGGGAGGCAATCAGCCCCAGCATTTT. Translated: CASSPQGGNQPQHF. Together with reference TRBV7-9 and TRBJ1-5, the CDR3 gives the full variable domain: DTGVSQNPRHKITKRGQNVTFRCDPISEHNRLYWYRQTLGQGPEFLTYFQNEAQLEKSRLLSDRFSAERPKGSFSTLEIQRTEQGDSAMYLCASSPQGGNQPQHFGDGTRLSIL.

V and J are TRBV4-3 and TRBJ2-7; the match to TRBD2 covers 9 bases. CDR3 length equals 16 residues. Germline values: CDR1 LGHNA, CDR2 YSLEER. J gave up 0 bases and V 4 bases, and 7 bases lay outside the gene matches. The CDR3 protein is CASSRWTSADSYEQYF. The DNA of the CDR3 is TGCGCCAGCAGCCGGTGGACTAGCGCCGACTCCTACGAGCAGTACTTC.

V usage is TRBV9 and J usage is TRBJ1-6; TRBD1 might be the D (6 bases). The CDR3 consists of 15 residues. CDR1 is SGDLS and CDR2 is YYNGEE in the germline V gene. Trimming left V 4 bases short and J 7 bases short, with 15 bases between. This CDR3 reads CASSQMTGRNSPLHF. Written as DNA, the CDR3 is TGTGCCAGCAGCCAGATGACAGGAAGGAATTCACCCCTCCACTTT.

CDR3 DNA: TGTGCCAGTAGTATAAGCAGGGAAGAGACCCAGTACTTC. It codes for CASSISREETQYF. The V gene is TRBV19, the J gene TRBJ2-5, with a weak D call TRBD1 (5 bases). The length of the CDR3 is 13 residues. Germline V gene sequence: CDR1 LNHDA, CDR2 SQIVND (reference sequence). V was trimmed by 2 bases and J by 3 bases, leaving 7 bases between them.

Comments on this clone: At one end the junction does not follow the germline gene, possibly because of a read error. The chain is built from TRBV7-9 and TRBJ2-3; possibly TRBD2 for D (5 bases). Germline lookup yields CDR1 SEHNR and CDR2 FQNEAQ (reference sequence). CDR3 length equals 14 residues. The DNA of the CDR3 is TGTTCCAGCAGCTCCGGACTCGTCACAGATACGCAGTATTTT. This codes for CSSSSGLVTDTQYF.

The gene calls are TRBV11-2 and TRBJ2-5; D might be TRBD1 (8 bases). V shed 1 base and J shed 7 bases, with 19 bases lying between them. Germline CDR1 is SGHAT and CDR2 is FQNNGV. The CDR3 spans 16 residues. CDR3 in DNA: TGTGCCAGCAGCTTAGGTCGCGGACAGGGCGGGGGGACCCAGTACTTC. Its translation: CASSLGRGQGGGTQYF. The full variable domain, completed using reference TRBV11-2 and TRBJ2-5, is EAGVAQSPRYKIIEKRQSVAFWCNPISGHATLYWYQQILGQGPKLLIQFQNNGVVDDSQLPKDRFSAERLKGVDSTLKIQPAKLEDSAVYLCASSLGRGQGGGTQYFGPGTRLLVL.

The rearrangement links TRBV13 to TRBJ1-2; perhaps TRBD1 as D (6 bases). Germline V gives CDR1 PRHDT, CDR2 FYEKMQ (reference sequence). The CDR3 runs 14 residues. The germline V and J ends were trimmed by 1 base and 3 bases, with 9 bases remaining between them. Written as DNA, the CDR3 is TGTGCCAGCAGCTTAGAAGGGGGAGACTATGGCTACACCTTC. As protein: CASSLEGGDYGYTF.

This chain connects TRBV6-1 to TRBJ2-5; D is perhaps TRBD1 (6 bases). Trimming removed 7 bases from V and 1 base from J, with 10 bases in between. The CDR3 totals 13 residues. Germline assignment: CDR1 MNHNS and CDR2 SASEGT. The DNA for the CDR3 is TGTGCCAGCACCCGACAGGTCCAAGAGACCCAGTACTTC. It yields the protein CASTRQVQETQYF.

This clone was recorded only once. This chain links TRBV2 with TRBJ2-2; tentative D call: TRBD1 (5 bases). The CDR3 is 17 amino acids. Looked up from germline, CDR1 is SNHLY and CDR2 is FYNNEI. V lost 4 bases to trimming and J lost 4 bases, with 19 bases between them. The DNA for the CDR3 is TGTGCCAGCAGTGGGAAATCGACAGTCCTGATCACCGGGGAGCTGTTTTTT. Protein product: CASSGKSTVLITGELFF.

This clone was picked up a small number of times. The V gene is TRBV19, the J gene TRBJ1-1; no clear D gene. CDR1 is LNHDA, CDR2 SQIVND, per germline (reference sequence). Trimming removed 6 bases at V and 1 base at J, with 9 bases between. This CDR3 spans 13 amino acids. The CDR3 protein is CASRGRGNTEAFF. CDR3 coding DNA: TGTGCCAGTAGAGGGCGGGGGAACACTGAAGCTTTCTTT.

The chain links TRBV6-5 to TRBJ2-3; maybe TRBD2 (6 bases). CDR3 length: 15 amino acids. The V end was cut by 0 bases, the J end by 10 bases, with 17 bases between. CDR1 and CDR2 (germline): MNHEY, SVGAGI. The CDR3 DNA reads TGTGCCAGCAGTTACTCGCGTTGGGGCGGGGTTCCGCAGTATTTT. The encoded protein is CASSYSRWGGVPQYF.

The CDR3 coding sequence is TGTGCCAGCAGCCCAGACAGGGGGACCTACGAGCAGTACTTC. It encodes CASSPDRGTYEQYF. The V gene is TRBV11-2, the J gene TRBJ2-7, with TRBD1 identical over 9 bases. The V gene end was trimmed by 5 bases and the J gene end by 2 bases; junction bases not matched to a gene: 4. The CDR3 spans 14 residues. Germline CDR1 and CDR2: SGHAT and FQNNGV. Full variable domain (outside the CDR3, taken from reference TRBV11-2 and TRBJ2-7): EAGVAQSPRYKIIEKRQSVAFWCNPISGHATLYWYQQILGQGPKLLIQFQNNGVVDDSQLPKDRFSAERLKGVDSTLKIQPAKLEDSAVYLCASSPDRGTYEQYFGPGTRLTVT.

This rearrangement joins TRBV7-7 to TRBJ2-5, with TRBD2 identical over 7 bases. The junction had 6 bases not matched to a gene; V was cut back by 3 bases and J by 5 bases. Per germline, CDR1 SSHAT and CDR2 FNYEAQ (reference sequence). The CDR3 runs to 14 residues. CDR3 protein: CASSFGTAGETQYF. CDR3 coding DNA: TGTGCCAGCAGCTTTGGAACAGCGGGGGAGACCCAGTACTTC.

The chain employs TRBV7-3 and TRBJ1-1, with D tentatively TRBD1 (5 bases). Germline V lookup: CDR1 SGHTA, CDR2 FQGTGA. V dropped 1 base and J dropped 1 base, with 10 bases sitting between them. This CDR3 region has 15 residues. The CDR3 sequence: CASSLRGGANTEAFF. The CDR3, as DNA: TGTGCCAGCAGCTTAAGGGGAGGGGCGAACACTGAAGCTTTCTTT.

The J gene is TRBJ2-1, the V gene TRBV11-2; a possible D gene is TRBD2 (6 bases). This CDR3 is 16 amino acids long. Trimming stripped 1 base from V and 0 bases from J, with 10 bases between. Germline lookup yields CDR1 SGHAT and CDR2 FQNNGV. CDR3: CASSLALGGSYNEQFF. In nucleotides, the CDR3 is TGTGCCAGCAGCTTAGCTCTGGGGGGCTCCTACAATGAGCAGTTCTTC.

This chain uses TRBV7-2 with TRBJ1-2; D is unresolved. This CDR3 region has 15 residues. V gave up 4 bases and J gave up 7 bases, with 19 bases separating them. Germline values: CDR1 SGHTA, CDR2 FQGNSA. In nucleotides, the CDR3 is TGTGCCAGCAGCTCCGCGGGCCCCTCTAACCGTGGCTACACCTTC. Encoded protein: CASSSAGPSNRGYTF. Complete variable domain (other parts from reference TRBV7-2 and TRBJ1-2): GAGVSQSPSNKVTEKGKDVELRCDPISGHTALYWYRQSLGQGLEFLIYFQGNSAPDKSGLPSDRFSAERTGGSVSTLTIQRTQQEDSAVYLCASSSAGPSNRGYTFGSGTRLTVV.

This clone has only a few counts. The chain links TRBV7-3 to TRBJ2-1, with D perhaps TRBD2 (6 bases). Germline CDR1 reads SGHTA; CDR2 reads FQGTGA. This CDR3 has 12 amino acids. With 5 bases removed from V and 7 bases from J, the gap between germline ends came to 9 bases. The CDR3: CASSIGGNEQFF. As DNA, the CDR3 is TGTGCCAGCAGCATCGGGGGTAATGAGCAGTTCTTC.

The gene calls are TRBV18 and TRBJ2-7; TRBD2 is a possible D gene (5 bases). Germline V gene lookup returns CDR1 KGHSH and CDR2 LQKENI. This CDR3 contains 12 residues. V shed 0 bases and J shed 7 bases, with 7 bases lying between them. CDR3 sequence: CASSPPTGEQYF. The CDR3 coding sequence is TGTGCCAGCTCACCACCGACGGGGGAGCAGTACTTC.

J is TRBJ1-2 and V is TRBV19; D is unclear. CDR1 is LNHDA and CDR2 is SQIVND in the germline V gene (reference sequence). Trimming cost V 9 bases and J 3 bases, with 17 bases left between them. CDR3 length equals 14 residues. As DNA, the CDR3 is TGTGCCAGCGCCGACCTAGCGAGAGACTATGGCTACACCTTC. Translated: CASADLARDYGYTF.